A selection of T cell receptor beta chains follows, all from one sample in a study of Graves' ophthalmopathy and Graves' hyperthyroidism. TCRdb ran MiXCR on the multiplex PCR reads and lists one entry per CDR3 protein. The data show just over 600,000 distinct CDR3 sequences, about 20% seen once. Sequencing used peripheral blood. These receptors all stem from a woman aged 18-35 years with stable Graves' hyperthyroidism. Some clones in this sample may be carry-over from other donors' samples. The CDR3 runs from the conserved cysteine through the conserved F or W. Each record gives: V gene, D gene, CDR3 length, clone size, J gene, CDR3 protein, CDR3 DNA. The D gene is left open where the match is weak. Clone size appears in some rows only: once, few, many, or a class for an expanded clone.

TRBV7-2	.	16	.	TRBJ2-4	CASSLGAGGWENIQYF	TGTGCCAGCAGCTTAGGCGCAGGAGGGTGGGAAAACATTCAGTACTTC
TRBV20-1	TRBD2	14	.	TRBJ2-5	CSASKRGGAETQYF	TGCAGTGCTAGCAAGCGGGGGGGCGCCGAGACCCAGTACTTC
TRBV2	TRBD1	12	few	TRBJ1-2	CASSLQGNGYTF	TGTGCCAGCAGTCTACAGGGGAATGGCTACACCTTC
TRBV7-9	.	14	.	TRBJ2-5	CASSPVLPGETQYF	TGTGCCAGCAGCCCAGTTTTACCAGGGGAGACCCAGTACTTC
TRBV11-2	TRBD2	15	few	TRBJ2-5	CASSFRLAAQETQYF	TGTGCCAGCAGCTTCCGACTAGCGGCCCAAGAGACCCAGTACTTC
TRBV5-1	.	15	.	TRBJ1-2	CASSPGSGLGVGYTF	TGCGCCAGCAGCCCGGGTTCGGGCCTAGGGGTTGGCTACACCTTC
TRBV15	.	13	.	TRBJ2-5	CATSRVRVGTQYF	TGTGCCACCAGCAGAGTGAGGGTGGGGACCCAGTACTTC
TRBV6-1	.	12	many	TRBJ1-5	CASRTSNQPQHF	TGTGCCAGCAGAACTAGCAATCAGCCCCAGCATTTT
TRBV11-3	TRBD1	14	many	TRBJ2-5	CASSPGQTQETQYF	TGTGCCAGCAGCCCGGGACAGACCCAAGAGACCCAGTACTTC
TRBV29-1	.	13	many	TRBJ2-7	CSVGGRSVYEQYF	TGCAGCGTTGGAGGCAGATCAGTCTACGAGCAGTACTTC
TRBV9	.	15	.	TRBJ2-7	CASSVAGNNIYEQYF	TGTGCCAGCAGCGTAGCGGGGAACAATATCTACGAGCAGTACTTC
TRBV6-2/TRBV6-3	TRBD2	16	.	TRBJ2-7	CASRPSGRAQSYEQYF	TGTGCCAGCAGACCTAGCGGGAGGGCCCAATCCTACGAGCAGTACTTC
TRBV12-3/TRBV12-4	.	13	many	TRBJ2-5	CASSLERKETQYF	TGTGCCAGCAGTTTGGAGAGAAAAGAGACCCAGTACTTC
TRBV18	TRBD1	14	.	TRBJ1-1	CASSQQGEVTEAFF	TGTGCCAGCTCTCAACAGGGGGAGGTCACTGAAGCTTTCTTT
TRBV29-1	.	12	many	TRBJ2-5	CSPGPAEETQYF	TGCAGCCCTGGACCAGCGGAGGAGACCCAGTACTTC
TRBV11-2	.	14	many	TRBJ2-7	CASSSLQRTYEQYF	TGTGCCAGCAGCTCACTACAAAGGACCTACGAGCAGTACTTC
TRBV24-1	.	14	many	TRBJ2-2	CATSATANTGELFF	TGTGCCACCAGTGCGACAGCGAACACCGGGGAGCTGTTTTTT
TRBV7-9	.	15	.	TRBJ1-2	CASSLGGRSNYGYTF	TGTGCCAGCAGCCTGGGGGGAAGGAGTAACTATGGCTACACCTTC
TRBV24-1	.	14	.	TRBJ2-5	CATSGGVRGETQYF	TGTGCCACCAGTGGCGGGGTTCGAGGGGAGACCCAGTACTTC
TRBV27	TRBD2	21	many	TRBJ2-7	CASSLSILYGTSGSTPYEQYF	TGTGCCAGCAGCCTATCGATCCTTTACGGGACTAGCGGGAGTACACCCTACGAGCAGTACTTC
TRBV2	.	11	.	TRBJ1-1	CASNRDYEAFF	TGTGCCAGCAACAGGGATTATGAAGCTTTCTTT
TRBV20-1	TRBD1	13	.	TRBJ1-1	CSAKWTGDTEAFF	TGCAGTGCTAAATGGACAGGGGACACTGAAGCTTTCTTT
TRBV7-2	TRBD1	13	.	TRBJ2-7	CASSTRQGYEQYF	TGTGCCAGCAGCACCCGACAGGGGTACGAGCAGTACTTC
TRBV6-1	TRBD1	15	.	TRBJ1-5	CASRQGQGGRQPQHF	TGTGCCAGCAGACAGGGACAGGGGGGACGTCAGCCCCAGCATTTT
TRBV10-3	TRBD1	14	.	TRBJ2-7	CAIGGTGLFYEQYF	TGTGCCATCGGGGGGACAGGGTTGTTTTACGAGCAGTACTTC
TRBV28	TRBD2	16	many	TRBJ2-2	CASSFRGLAGTGELFF	TGTGCCAGCAGTTTCCGGGGACTAGCGGGCACCGGGGAGCTGTTTTTT
TRBV28	.	12	few	TRBJ2-7	CASGTELYEQYF	TGTGCCAGCGGGACTGAATTATACGAGCAGTACTTC
TRBV20-1	TRBD1	15	.	TRBJ1-5	CSASGTALVNQPQHF	TGCAGTGCTAGCGGGACAGCCCTAGTTAATCAGCCCCAGCATTTT
TRBV28	TRBD2	14	many	TRBJ2-5	CASSLPGRGETQYF	TGTGCCAGCAGTTTGCCCGGGAGGGGGGAGACCCAGTACTTC